This T cell receptor (beta chain) comes out of a study of cytomegalovirus exposure and HLA in healthy donors. The V gene's germline CDR1 is MNHEY and CDR2 SVGAGI. This CDR3 is 12 amino acids long. V gave up 5 bases and J gave up 9 bases, with 11 bases separating them. This clone appeared a few times. At collection, donors were nominally healthy, but unrecorded immune exposures were probable. Both 60 Vbeta primers and 13 Jbeta primers went into the PCR. The repertoire was sequenced with immunoSEQ multiplex PCR; TCRdb's copy has only in-frame clones and lacks some. In the table there are 100,000 to 150,000 clones, 80% of which are singletons.

The rearrangement joins TRBV6-5 to TRBJ2-1; tentative D call: TRBD2 (6 bases). Sequenced sample: PBMCs. This sequence was found in a man between 25 and 39 years old in good health and CMV-seropositive. As DNA, the CDR3 is TGTGCCAGCAGTGCCTTCGGGAGTGAGCAGTTCTTC. It yields the protein CASSAFGSEQFF.